These 11 T cell receptor beta chains were sequenced from one sample in a study of blood T cells in healthy people across ages. Primers used in a second PCR of about 7 to 12 cycles were a sample-barcoded 5' primer and a J-beta primer mix. One entry per CDR3 protein, called by TCRdb with MiXCR from the 5' RACE reads. The table shows hundreds of thousands of distinct CDR3 sequences, with around 50% occurring only once. The material sequenced was blood. All receptors come from a man aged 35 to 55 in good health.

The chain recombines TRBV7-8 with TRBJ2-3; D possibly uses TRBD1 or TRBD2 (6 bases each). Trimming took 4 bases from V and 0 from J, leaving 23 bases between them. CDR1 SGHVS and CDR2 FQNEAQ come from the germline V gene. There are 19 residues in the CDR3. Here the CDR3 DNA reads TGTGCCAGCAGCTCGGGAGATGTGTGGACAGACGCTAGCACAGATACGCAGTATTTT. Protein: CASSSGDVWTDASTDTQYF.

J is TRBJ2-5 and V is TRBV15; D gene uncertain. This CDR3 contains 12 residues. V was trimmed by 2 bases and J by 3 bases, leaving 4 bases between them. The V gene's germline CDR1 is LNHNV and CDR2 YYDKDF (reference sequence). CDR3 bases: TGTGCCACCAGCAGAATTGAAGAGACCCAGTACTTC. Translated, it gives CATSRIEETQYF.

This chain connects TRBV12-3 or TRBV12-4 to TRBJ1-5; D gene ambiguous. V was trimmed by 6 bases and J by 2 bases, leaving 14 bases between them. The CDR3 loop spans 15 amino acids. For the CDR3, the DNA is TGTGCCAGCAGCCCATTGGGCATTGGCAATCAGCCCCAGCATTTT. This translates into CASSPLGIGNQPQHF.

Here the CDR3 DNA reads TGTGCCAGCAGTTCCGGACAGATCACTGGAAACACCATATATTTT. Translation gives CASSSGQITGNTIYF. The V gene is TRBV5-4, the J gene TRBJ1-3; D might be TRBD1 (6 bases). The CDR3 has 15 residues. CDR1 is SGHNT, CDR2 YYREEE, per germline (reference sequence). V was pared by 5 bases and J by 2 bases, with 14 bases between.

The chain uses TRBV9 and TRBJ2-1; 9 bases are shared with TRBD2. Germline values: CDR1 SGDLS, CDR2 YYNGEE. The CDR3 sequence is 19 residues long. Losses at the gene ends were 0 bases for V and 6 bases for J; bases not matched to a gene: 16. CDR3 region: CASSVVPFGAGGQVNEQFF. The CDR3 region has the DNA TGTGCCAGCAGCGTAGTGCCCTTCGGAGCGGGAGGTCAGGTCAATGAGCAGTTCTTC.

The gene calls are TRBV29-1 and TRBJ1-2, with D perhaps matching TRBD1 (6 bases). Germline V CDR1 and CDR2: SQVTM, ANQGSEA. The V gene lost 7 bases and the J gene lost 8 bases, with 17 bases spanning the gap. The CDR3 sequence is 12 residues long. The CDR3 reads CSGGRTDKGYTF. CDR3 sequence (DNA): TGCAGCGGGGGAAGGACAGACAAGGGCTACACCTTC.

The genes are TRBV3-1 and TRBJ1-5, with 11 bases matching TRBD1. Trimming cost V 1 base and J 3 bases; bases outside gene matches: 11. The CDR3 totals 19 residues. The V gene's germline CDR1 is LGHDT and CDR2 YNNKEL (reference sequence). CDR3 DNA sequence: TGTGCCAGCAGCCAAGGGCAAAAGGACAGGGGGCTCGTCAATCAGCCCCAGCATTTT. This translates into CASSQGQKDRGLVNQPQHF.

The chain employs TRBV6-2 or TRBV6-3 and TRBJ2-7, with D perhaps TRBD2 (6 bases). Trimming cost V 0 bases and J 5 bases, with 14 bases left between them. This CDR3 has 15 amino acids. Per germline, CDR1 MNHEY and CDR2 SVGEGT. This chain's CDR3 is CASSYSTGVFDEQYF. Here the CDR3 DNA reads TGTGCCAGCAGTTACTCCACGGGAGTGTTTGACGAGCAGTACTTC.

In regard to this clonotype: No conserved phenylalanine or tryptophan is present at the end of the CDR3, so a read error is the likely explanation. The chain is built from TRBV7-2 and TRBJ2-5; TRBD2 matches 8 bases. This CDR3 has 13 residues. The germline CDR1 and CDR2 sequences are SGHTA and FQGNSA. The V segment lost 7 bases and the J segment 1 base; nucleotides outside the gene matches: 2. DNA for the CDR3: TGTGCCAGCACACTAGCGGCCCAAGAGACCCAGTACTTA. Encoded protein: CASTLAAQETQYL.

The V gene is TRBV20-1, the J gene TRBJ1-2, with D perhaps matching TRBD1 (5 bases). The V and J ends lost 2 bases and 5 bases respectively, with 9 bases between them. CDR1 is DFQATT and CDR2 is SNEGSKA in the germline V gene (reference sequence). The length of the CDR3 is 12 residues. The CDR3 DNA is TGCAGTGCTAGACCTAGGGGATATGGCTACACCTTC. Translation: CSARPRGYGYTF.

The genes are TRBV29-1 and TRBJ2-7; D is ambiguous. The CDR3 sequence is 13 residues long. Germline CDR1 is SQVTM and CDR2 is ANQGSEA. The germline V and J ends were trimmed by 2 bases and 2 bases, with 10 bases remaining between them. The CDR3 bases are TGCAGCGTTGAATTGGCTGGTACCTACGAGCAGTACTTC. As protein: CSVELAGTYEQYF.